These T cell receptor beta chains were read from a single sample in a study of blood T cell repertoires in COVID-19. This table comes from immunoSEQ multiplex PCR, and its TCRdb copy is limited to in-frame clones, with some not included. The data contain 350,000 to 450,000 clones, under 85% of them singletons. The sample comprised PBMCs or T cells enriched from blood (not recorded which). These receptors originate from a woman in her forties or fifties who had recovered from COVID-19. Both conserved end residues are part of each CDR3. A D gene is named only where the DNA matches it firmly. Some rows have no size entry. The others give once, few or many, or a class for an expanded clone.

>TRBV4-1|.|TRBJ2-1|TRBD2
CASSQTRLAVYNEQFF
TGCGCCAGCAGCCAAACTCGACTAGCGGTCTACAATGAGCAGTTCTTC
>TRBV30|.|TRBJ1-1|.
CAWSGQNTEAFF
TGTGCCTGGAGTGGACAGAACACTGAAGCTTTCTTT
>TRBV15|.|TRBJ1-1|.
CATSSRTEAFF
TGTGCCACCAGCAGCCGCACTGAAGCTTTCTTT
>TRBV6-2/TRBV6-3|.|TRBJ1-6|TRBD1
CASTPGQGSPLHF
TGTGCCAGCACCCCGGGACAGGGTTCACCCCTCCACTTT
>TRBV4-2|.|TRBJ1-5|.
CASSQEGAGNQPQHF
TGTGCCAGCAGCCAGGAAGGAGCGGGGAATCAGCCCCAGCATTTT
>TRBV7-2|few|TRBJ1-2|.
CASSPQGPTYGYTF
TGTGCCAGCAGCCCCCAGGGGCCCACTTATGGCTACACCTTC
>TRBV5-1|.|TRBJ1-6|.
CASSQDSSYNSPLHF
TGCGCCAGCAGCCAGGACAGCTCCTATAATTCACCCCTCCACTTT
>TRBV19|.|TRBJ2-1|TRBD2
CASSVAAGDGSYNEQFF
TGTGCCAGTAGTGTCGCGGCGGGAGACGGGTCCTACAATGAGCAGTTCTTC
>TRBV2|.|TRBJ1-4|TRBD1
CASSGQGEKLFF
TGTGCCAGCAGTGGACAGGGTGAAAAACTGTTTTTT
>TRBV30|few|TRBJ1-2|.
CAWSVSGTNYYGYTF
TGTGCCTGGAGTGTAAGCGGGACTAATTACTATGGCTACACCTTC
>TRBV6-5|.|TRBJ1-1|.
CASSPARGRAFF
TGTGCCAGCAGCCCCGCTCGGGGTAGAGCTTTCTTT
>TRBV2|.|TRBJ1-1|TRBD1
CASSDSGTGTLNTEAFF
TGTGCCAGCAGTGATTCCGGGACAGGGACCCTAAACACTGAAGCTTTCTTT
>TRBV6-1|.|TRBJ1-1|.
CASSEHRTEAFF
TGTGCCAGCAGTGAACACCGGACTGAAGCTTTCTTT
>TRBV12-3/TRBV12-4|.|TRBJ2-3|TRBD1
CASRETGTDTQYF
TGTGCCAGCAGGGAGACAGGGACAGATACGCAGTATTTT
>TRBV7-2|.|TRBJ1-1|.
CASSSMTGSTEAFF
TGTGCCAGCAGCTCTATGACGGGAAGCACTGAAGCTTTCTTT
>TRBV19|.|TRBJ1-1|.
CASSITGSNAEAFF
TGTGCCAGTAGTATAACCGGTAGCAACGCTGAAGCTTTCTTT
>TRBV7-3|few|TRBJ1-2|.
CASKGEGDYGYTF
TGTGCCAGCAAGGGCGAGGGGGACTATGGCTACACCTTC
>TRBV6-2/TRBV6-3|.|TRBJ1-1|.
CASSFGHPVEAFF
TGTGCCAGCAGTTTCGGACATCCCGTTGAAGCTTTCTTT
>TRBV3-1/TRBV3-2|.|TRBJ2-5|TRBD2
CASLQRDLKETQYF
TGTGCCAGCCTTCAGCGGGATCTAAAAGAGACCCAGTACTTC
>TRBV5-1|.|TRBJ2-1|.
CASSTEGHNEQFF
TGCGCCAGCAGCACCGAGGGCCACAATGAGCAGTTCTTC
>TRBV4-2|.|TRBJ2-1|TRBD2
CASSRTPGGPNNEQFF
TGTGCCAGCAGCCGGACTCCGGGAGGGCCTAACAATGAGCAGTTCTTC
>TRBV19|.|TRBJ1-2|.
CASSTPQASNYGYTF
TGTGCCAGTAGTACCCCTCAGGCCTCTAACTATGGCTACACCTTC
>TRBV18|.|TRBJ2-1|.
CASSPDQQDEQFF
TGTGCCAGCTCACCGGATCAGCAGGATGAGCAGTTCTTC
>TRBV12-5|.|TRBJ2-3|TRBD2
CASGLVNLAGETDTQYF
TGTGCTAGTGGTTTGGTAAACTTAGCGGGGGAAACAGATACGCAGTATTTT
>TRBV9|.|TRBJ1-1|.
CASSPLGQVSEAFF
TGTGCCAGCAGCCCCCTGGGCCAAGTCTCTGAAGCTTTCTTT
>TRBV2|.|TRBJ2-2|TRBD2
CASMRGASTGELFF
TGTGCCAGCATGCGGGGGGCCTCAACCGGGGAGCTGTTTTTT
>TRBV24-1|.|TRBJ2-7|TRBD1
CATSDSRQGIFPEQYF
TGTGCCACCAGTGATTCCCGACAGGGGATCTTCCCCGAGCAGTACTTC
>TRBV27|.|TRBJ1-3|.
CASSPGIGNTIYF
TGTGCCAGCTCTCCAGGGATCGGAAACACCATATATTTT
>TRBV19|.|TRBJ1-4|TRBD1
CASSLTGGLIEKLFF
TGTGCCAGTAGCCTGACAGGGGGCCTTATTGAAAAACTGTTTTTT
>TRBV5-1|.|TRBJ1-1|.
CASSLGANTEAFF
TGCGCCAGCAGCTTGGGGGCAAACACTGAAGCTTTCTTT
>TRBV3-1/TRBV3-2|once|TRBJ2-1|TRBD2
CASSHYSLAGDYNEQFF
TGTGCCAGCAGCCATTACTCATTAGCGGGAGACTACAATGAGCAGTTCTTC
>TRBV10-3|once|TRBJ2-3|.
CAISEQGGDTQYF
TGTGCCATCAGTGAACAGGGGGGGGATACGCAGTATTTT
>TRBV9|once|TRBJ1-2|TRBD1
CASSGQGVSGYTF
TGTGCCAGCAGCGGACAGGGTGTCTCTGGCTACACCTTC
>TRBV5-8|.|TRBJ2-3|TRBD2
CASSVGTSSTDTQYF
TGTGCCAGCAGTGTAGGGACTAGCAGCACAGATACGCAGTATTTT
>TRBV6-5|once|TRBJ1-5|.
CASSYSVGGNQPQHF
TGTGCCAGCAGTTACTCGGTCGGGGGCAATCAGCCCCAGCATTTT
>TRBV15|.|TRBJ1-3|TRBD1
CATSRDSGQGARNTIYF
TGTGCCACCAGCAGAGATTCGGGACAGGGCGCTAGAAACACCATATATTTT